Shown below are 13 T cell receptor beta chains from a single sample sequenced in a study of shared clonotypes between healthy human individuals. Sequencing was performed with immunoSEQ multiplex PCR; in TCRdb, only in-frame clones are kept and a portion is missing. Among millions of clones listed, more than 90% were seen once. The sequencing sample was made of naive CD4+ T cells sorted from blood. Sample subset: CD45RA+ positively selected. The receptors come from a man younger than 30 in good health.

V usage is TRBV4-1 and J usage is TRBJ2-2; D is perhaps TRBD2 (6 bases). V was pared by 1 base and J by 0 bases, with 15 bases between. CDR3 length: 18 residues. Germline V gives CDR1 MGHRA, CDR2 YSYEKL. The CDR3 loop reads CASSQVVAREANTGELFF. The CDR3 DNA is TGCGCCAGCAGCCAAGTCGTGGCCAGGGAGGCGAACACCGGGGAGCTGTTTTTT.

The chain links TRBV5-4 to TRBJ2-1, with 10 positions matching TRBD1. Germline V lookup: CDR1 SGHNT, CDR2 YYREEE (reference sequence). V lost 1 base to trimming and J lost 7 bases; unmatched junction nucleotides: 8. The CDR3 extends over 16 amino acids. CDR3 sequence: CASSLTPDRGVNEQFF. The CDR3 DNA follows: TGTGCCAGCAGCTTGACTCCGGACAGGGGGGTGAATGAGCAGTTCTTC.

Only one count was recorded for this clone. The rearrangement uses TRBV5-1 and TRBJ1-2; D unresolved. The CDR3 spans 14 residues. V gave up 0 bases and J gave up 2 bases, with 8 bases separating them. Germline V gives CDR1 SGHRS, CDR2 YFSETQ. For the CDR3, the DNA is TGCGCCAGCAGCTTGGTTGAGGGCAACTATGGCTACACCTTC. The encoded protein is CASSLVEGNYGYTF. The whole variable domain, remainder taken from reference TRBV5-1 and TRBJ1-2, is KAGVTQTPRYLIKTRGQQVTLSCSPISGHRSVSWYQQTPGQGLQFLFEYFSETQRNKGNFPGRFSGRQFSNSRSEMNVSTLELGDSALYLCASSLVEGNYGYTFGSGTRLTVV.

The gene calls are TRBV7-9 and TRBJ1-2; D is ambiguous. Germline CDR1 and CDR2: SEHNR and FQNEAQ (reference sequence). The ends were cut back, 7 bases at V and 8 bases at J, with 20 bases in the middle. This CDR3 spans 14 amino acids. In nucleotides, the CDR3 is TGTGCCAGCATCAACCCGGCGGGAGCGGGGGGCTACACCTTC. This gives the protein CASINPAGAGGYTF.

This clone appeared a few times. The chain joins TRBV21-1 to TRBJ1-2. TRBV21-1 constitutes a pseudogene. This CDR3 is built from 12 residues. This CDR3 is CASSNSRYGYTF. The CDR3 DNA is TGTGCCAGCAGCAATTCGCGGTATGGCTACACCTTC.

V usage is TRBV28 and J usage is TRBJ1-4; D is possibly TRBD1 (5 bases). V lost 7 bases to trimming and J lost 10 bases, with 13 bases between them. Germline V CDR1 and CDR2: MDHEN, SYDVKM. The CDR3 is made up of 12 amino acids. The CDR3 DNA reads TGTGCCAGCACTCAGGGCGGGGGAAAACTGTTTTTT. It translates to CASTQGGGKLFF.

This sequence joins TRBV19 and TRBJ2-5; 11 bases line up with TRBD2. The germline CDR1 and CDR2 sequences are LNHDA and SQIVND (reference sequence). The length of the CDR3 is 16 residues. The junction had 8 bases not matched to a gene; V was cut back by 5 bases and J by 3 bases. CDR3 sequence: CASSSTSGMKKETQYF. The CDR3 DNA follows: TGTGCCAGTAGTTCGACTAGCGGGATGAAGAAAGAGACCCAGTACTTC.

In regard to this clone: Other DNA sequences of this sample code for an identical CDR3. The CDR3 nucleotides read TGTGCCAGCAGCTCTAGCACAGATACGCAGTATTTT. It is translated as CASSSSTDTQYF. This rearrangement joins TRBV5-6 to TRBJ2-3, with D unclear. The V gene's germline CDR1 is SGHDT and CDR2 YYEEEE. V gave up 3 bases and J gave up 0 bases, with 2 bases separating them. This CDR3 is 12 amino acids long.

The chain employs TRBV9 and TRBJ2-2; possibly TRBD1 or TRBD2 for D (5 bases each). CDR1 is SGDLS, CDR2 YYNGEE, per germline. V lost 1 base to trimming and J lost 7 bases, with 11 bases between them. This CDR3 has 14 amino acids. CDR3 in amino acids: CASSVPGANGELFF. In DNA form, the CDR3 reads TGTGCCAGCAGCGTACCCGGGGCTAACGGGGAGCTGTTTTTT. Full variable domain (rest looked up from reference TRBV9 and TRBJ2-2): DSGVTQTPKHLITATGQRVTLRCSPRSGDLSVYWYQQSLDQGLQFLIQYYNGEERAKGNILERFSAQQFPDLHSELNLSSLELGDSALYFCASSVPGANGELFFGEGSRLTVL.

The rearrangement uses TRBV6-1 and TRBJ1-4, with no clear D. Trimming left V 6 bases short and J 3 bases short, with 11 bases between. Germline CDR1 reads MNHNS; CDR2 reads SASEGT. This CDR3 is built from 14 residues. The CDR3 is CASSDHGANEKLFF. DNA for the CDR3: TGTGCCAGCAGCGACCATGGGGCTAATGAAAAACTGTTTTTT.

The chain couples TRBV19 to TRBJ1-2; 8 bases are a match to TRBD1. The germline V gene encodes CDR1 LNHDA and CDR2 SQIVND (reference sequence). The CDR3 has 14 amino acids. The ends lost 6 bases at V and 4 bases at J; junction bases unmatched: 7. The CDR3 spells CASRTLDRVYGYTF. In DNA form, the CDR3 reads TGTGCCAGTAGAACCTTGGACAGGGTCTATGGCTACACCTTC.

This chain connects TRBV7-9 to TRBJ1-6; TRBD1 matches 10 bases. With 8 bases clipped from V and 6 bases from J, the junction kept 10 bases outside the gene matches. Per the germline V gene, CDR1 is SEHNR and CDR2 is FQNEAQ (reference sequence). The CDR3 totals 16 residues. CDR3 bases: TGTGCCAGCGGCCGGGACAGGGGAAACCTTAATTCACCCCTCCACTTT. Its translation is CASGRDRGNLNSPLHF.

This sequence joins TRBV2 and TRBJ2-3, with 9 positions matching TRBD2. This CDR3 is built from 14 residues. The trim removed 5 bases at V and 3 bases at J, leaving 3 bases unmatched. The germline gives CDR1 SNHLY, CDR2 FYNNEI. The CDR3 loop reads CASSRTSETDTQYF. In DNA form, the CDR3 reads TGTGCCAGCAGTCGGACTAGCGAGACAGATACGCAGTATTTT.